This entry is about one T cell receptor beta chain. This clone was observed a single time. Its antigen is not yet known. Per-nucleotide qualities are absent, and no much larger clonotype sits a single base away. The donors were healthy, HIV-negative adults who had no recently reported acute infections or vaccinations. Every donor was a Caucasian adult living in Nashville, Tennessee, USA. CD4+ T cells were enriched by magnetic negative selection; naive cells were then positively selected on CD45RA, and the negative fraction formed the memory subset. Blood was collected by leukapheresis, and PBMCs were isolated by Ficoll-Histopaque density gradient centrifugation and then cryopreserved in liquid nitrogen vapor phase. Analytical flow cytometry was used to check the purity and quantity of each magnetically sorted T cell population. Genomic DNA was isolated from each sorted fraction and quantified by UV absorbance on a Nanodrop 2000c.

Using the deep immunoSEQ assay, TCR CDR3 regions were amplified from genomic DNA by multiplex PCR. Extracted genomic DNA from each cell subset was distributed evenly across all wells of several immunoSEQ 96-well plates, and each plate was treated as a replicate. For sorted subsets, 200 to 250 ng genomic DNA, equal to 25,000 to 35,000 T cell genomes, was loaded into each replicate PCR. Purified libraries were quantified with a Qubit 3.0 fluorometer, sized on a Bioanalyzer 2100, and re-quantified with the KAPA Library Quantification kit. A separate single-read 150-cycle Illumina NextSeq 550 flow cell was used to sequence each immunoSEQ 96-well plate. As for how the authors treated the data: The immunoSEQ output contained only junctional sequences without quality scores, so filtering could not match that applied to full-length reads. To assign V/J genes and CDR3, sequences were annotated using PyIR, a Python wrapper for IgBLAST v1.9, with IMGT germline references. Any read was removed if the V/J assignment was weak (E-value above 1e-6), the CDR3 was missing, or the read contained stop codons, out-of-frame junctions, or ambiguous translated residues. V3J clonotypes were defined as sequences sharing an identical inferred V gene, J gene, and CDR3 amino acid sequence. Percentage overlap between repertoires was calculated by dividing the number of shared unique clonotypes by the size of the smaller repertoire. RTK rarefaction, the Chao1 estimator, and Recon v2.1 estimates of unobserved clonotypes were used to assess repertoire richness. Generation probabilities were computed with OLGA for all TCRbeta clonotypes obtained by the gDNA method from four donors. Sourced from immuneACCESS, this table was stored by TCRdb with only in-frame sequences that have V and J called. A share of the clones is absent; for the studies checked, an unresolved V gene accounts for under half, and the remainder has no known explanation. Clone size and V and J calls were adopted from that table, with D and trimming inferred from the DNA. Here the sample has around 2.5 million clones; roughly 93% occur a single time. The ten largest clonotypes hold approximately 0.36% of the sample.

These data originate in a study of shared clonotypes between healthy human individuals (TCRdb year 2020). In the study overall: The cohort included three men and a couple of women between 18 and 49 years of age. For each donor, CD4 naive and CD4 memory were each run on three plates, CD8 naive on two plates, and CD8 memory on one plate. To increase sequencing depth and limit assay-specific biases, TCR repertoire library preparation and sequencing were carried out by different laboratories using diverse techniques. To estimate repertoire size and how much clonotypes are shared between individuals, the study performed deep sequencing of blood TCR repertoires from about five healthy adults. Per donor, leukapheresis produced somewhere between about 0.8 and 9 billion PBMCs.

The paper's findings and limits, for the study overall: The small number of donors limited the genetic and exposure-history diversity represented. Approximately 5% of naive CD4, approximately 3.7% of naive CD8, approximately 2.2% of memory CD4, and 0.35% to 0.5% of memory CD8 clonotypes were shared across a few donors. Naive subsets generally had larger estimated clonotype richness than memory subsets. Pairwise subsampling indicated that sequencing depth was expected to affect the degree of clonotype sharing among donors. Sampling was restricted to blood, and TCR repertoires in tissue are likely to differ from TCR repertoires in blood. Incomplete sequencing was indicated by rarefaction of sorted-subset datasets, despite the large sequencing depth. Compared with non-shared clonotypes, clonotypes shared by all four sorted-subset donors had higher generation probabilities.

Looking up the germline V gene (reference sequence) yields CDR1 MNHEY and CDR2 SMNVEV. The CDR3 numbers 15 residues from cysteine through phenylalanine. Only the CDR3 part of the read is kept: 45 bases, read in frame from the first base. V was cut back by 2 bases and J by 4 bases, leaving a gap of 11 bases between them. The rearrangement combines TRBV27 with TRBJ2-2, with no D gene named confidently. The receptor's source is a young man in good health. Some clones in this sample may be carry-over from other donors' samples. The material sequenced was naive CD4+ T cells from PBMCs. In the paper's terms, the cell subset or site label means: CD45RA+ positively selected. The CDR3 sequence is CASSLGRVRTGELFF. The DNA reads as follows: TGTGCCAGCAGTTTAGGTCGGGTCCGCACCGGGGAGCTGTTTTTT.